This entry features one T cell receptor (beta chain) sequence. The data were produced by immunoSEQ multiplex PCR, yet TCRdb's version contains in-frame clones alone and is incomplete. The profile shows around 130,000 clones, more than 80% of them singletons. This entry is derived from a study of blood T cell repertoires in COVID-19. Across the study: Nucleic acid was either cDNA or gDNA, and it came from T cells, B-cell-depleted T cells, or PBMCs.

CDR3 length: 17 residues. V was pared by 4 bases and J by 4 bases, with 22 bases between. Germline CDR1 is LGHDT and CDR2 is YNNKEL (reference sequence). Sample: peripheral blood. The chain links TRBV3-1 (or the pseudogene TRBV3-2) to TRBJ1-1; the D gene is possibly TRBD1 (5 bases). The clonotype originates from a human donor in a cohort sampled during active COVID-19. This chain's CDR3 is CASSPTFTQGLGTEAFF. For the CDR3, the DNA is TGTGCCAGCAGCCCCACGTTCACCCAGGGCCTGGGCACTGAAGCTTTCTTT.